This T cell receptor (beta chain) was observed in a study of cytomegalovirus exposure and HLA in healthy donors. There are 17 residues in the CDR3. CDR1 is SGHRS, CDR2 YFSETQ, per germline. After removal of 2 bases from V and 0 bases from J, the junction contained 5 bases not matched to a gene. This clone was observed a few times. PCR was performed using 60 Vbeta and 13 Jbeta primers. The method was immunoSEQ multiplex PCR; TCRdb's version includes in-frame clones alone and lacks a portion of them. The sample has 150,000 to 200,000 clones; roughly 65% are singletons. The receptor was derived from a man in his late teens or twenties in good health and CMV-seropositive. V usage is TRBV5-1 and J usage is TRBJ2-6; 7 nucleotides match TRBD1. Sequenced material: PBMCs. CDR3 residues: CASSFNRGGSGANVLTF. The CDR3 DNA is TGCGCCAGCAGCTTTAACAGGGGCGGCTCTGGGGCCAACGTCCTGACTTTC.